The 8 T cell receptor beta chains reported below all come from one sample, sequenced in a study of CD8 T cells in ankylosing spondylitis. TCRdb processed the 5' RACE reads anew with MiXCR; each CDR3 protein has one entry. The profile shows 150,000 to 200,000 distinct CDR3 sequences, around 8.9% of them singletons. Input material: blood, either unsorted or a sorted T cell fraction (not recorded which). These TCRs come from a female donor with ankylosing spondylitis or in good health (not recorded which).

This clonotype was seen only a few times. The V call is TRBV7-9, the J call TRBJ2-3; 7 nucleotides align to TRBD2. CDR1 SEHNR and CDR2 FQNEAQ come from the germline V gene (reference sequence). The length of the CDR3 is 17 residues. V lost 5 bases, J lost 5 bases, and 16 bases stayed unmatched. The CDR3 DNA follows: TGTGCCAGCAGCCCCCCCCCGACTAGCTGGGAGGGAGATACGCAGTATTTT. Residues: CASSPPPTSWEGDTQYF.

CDR3 loop: CASSSRLAGQYQETQYF. The CDR3 bases are TGTGCCAGCAGCTCCCGACTAGCGGGCCAATATCAAGAGACCCAGTACTTC. This rearrangement joins TRBV7-8 to TRBJ2-5, with 10 bases aligning to TRBD2. CDR3 size: 17 residues. Per the germline V gene, CDR1 is SGHVS and CDR2 is FQNEAQ. The trim removed 4 bases at V and 2 bases at J, leaving 10 bases unmatched.

This clonotype has only a few counts. The chain employs TRBV25-1 and TRBJ1-2, with 7 nucleotides matching TRBD1. There are 13 residues in the CDR3. The V gene end was trimmed by 7 bases and the J gene end by 7 bases; junction bases not matched to a gene: 9. CDR1 and CDR2 (germline): MGHDK, SYGVNS. The CDR3 DNA reads TGTGCCAGCACTTCCCCAGCAGGGGGTGGCTACACCTTC. It encodes CASTSPAGGGYTF.

In this sample, this clonotype turned up a few times. The V call is TRBV7-9, the J call TRBJ2-1, with 9 nucleotides matching TRBD2. CDR1 is SEHNR and CDR2 is FQNEAQ in the germline V gene (reference sequence). CDR3 length: 17 amino acids. Trimming took 5 bases from V and 2 from J; bases not matched to a gene: 10. The CDR3 nucleotides are TGTGCCAGCAGCGGAAAGACCGGGACTAGCACCTACAATGAGCAGTTCTTC. As protein: CASSGKTGTSTYNEQFF. The full variable domain, in which reference TRBV7-9 and TRBJ2-1 provide the parts outside the CDR3, is DTGVSQNPRHKITKRGQNVTFRCDPISEHNRLYWYRQTLGQGPEFLTYFQNEAQLEKSRLLSDRFSAERPKGSFSTLEIQRTEQGDSAMYLCASSGKTGTSTYNEQFFGPGTRLTVL.

This clonotype was observed a few times. The chain uses TRBV27 and TRBJ1-5; D remains ambiguous. Germline V gene data show CDR1 as MNHEY and CDR2 as SMNVEV (reference sequence). V was pared by 1 base and J by 4 bases, with 5 bases between. This CDR3 is built from 13 residues. The CDR3 bases are TGTGCCAGCAGTTTATACAATAATCAGCCCCAGCATTTT. It translates to CASSLYNNQPQHF.

This clonotype was seen repeatedly, ten times or more. The gene calls are TRBV5-1 and TRBJ2-3; TRBD1 matches at 7 bases. V lost 4 bases to trimming and J lost 5 bases; unmatched junction nucleotides: 19. There are 18 residues in the CDR3. Germline V gene sequence: CDR1 SGHRS, CDR2 YFSETQ. The CDR3: CASSINRDSPRKGDTQYF. Here the CDR3 DNA reads TGCGCCAGCAGCATCAACCGGGACAGCCCGAGGAAGGGAGATACGCAGTATTTT.

V and J are TRBV5-1 and TRBJ1-1; a weak D match, TRBD1 (5 bases). CDR1 SGHRS and CDR2 YFSETQ come from the germline V gene. The CDR3 is 14 amino acids. V gave up 3 bases and J gave up 0 bases, with 9 bases separating them. CDR3 nucleotides: TGCGCCAGCAGCTCAACGACAGTGAACACTGAAGCTTTCTTT. Translation gives CASSSTTVNTEAFF.

This clonotype was found many times. This chain joins TRBV12-3 or TRBV12-4 and TRBJ2-1, with D perhaps given as TRBD1 or TRBD2 (5 bases each). Trimming shortened V by 1 base and J by 14 bases, and 12 bases separated the two germline ends. The CDR3 contains 12 residues. In DNA, the CDR3 is TGTGCCAGCAGTTTAGACTTCGGGACGGAGTTCTTC. It translates to CASSLDFGTEFF.